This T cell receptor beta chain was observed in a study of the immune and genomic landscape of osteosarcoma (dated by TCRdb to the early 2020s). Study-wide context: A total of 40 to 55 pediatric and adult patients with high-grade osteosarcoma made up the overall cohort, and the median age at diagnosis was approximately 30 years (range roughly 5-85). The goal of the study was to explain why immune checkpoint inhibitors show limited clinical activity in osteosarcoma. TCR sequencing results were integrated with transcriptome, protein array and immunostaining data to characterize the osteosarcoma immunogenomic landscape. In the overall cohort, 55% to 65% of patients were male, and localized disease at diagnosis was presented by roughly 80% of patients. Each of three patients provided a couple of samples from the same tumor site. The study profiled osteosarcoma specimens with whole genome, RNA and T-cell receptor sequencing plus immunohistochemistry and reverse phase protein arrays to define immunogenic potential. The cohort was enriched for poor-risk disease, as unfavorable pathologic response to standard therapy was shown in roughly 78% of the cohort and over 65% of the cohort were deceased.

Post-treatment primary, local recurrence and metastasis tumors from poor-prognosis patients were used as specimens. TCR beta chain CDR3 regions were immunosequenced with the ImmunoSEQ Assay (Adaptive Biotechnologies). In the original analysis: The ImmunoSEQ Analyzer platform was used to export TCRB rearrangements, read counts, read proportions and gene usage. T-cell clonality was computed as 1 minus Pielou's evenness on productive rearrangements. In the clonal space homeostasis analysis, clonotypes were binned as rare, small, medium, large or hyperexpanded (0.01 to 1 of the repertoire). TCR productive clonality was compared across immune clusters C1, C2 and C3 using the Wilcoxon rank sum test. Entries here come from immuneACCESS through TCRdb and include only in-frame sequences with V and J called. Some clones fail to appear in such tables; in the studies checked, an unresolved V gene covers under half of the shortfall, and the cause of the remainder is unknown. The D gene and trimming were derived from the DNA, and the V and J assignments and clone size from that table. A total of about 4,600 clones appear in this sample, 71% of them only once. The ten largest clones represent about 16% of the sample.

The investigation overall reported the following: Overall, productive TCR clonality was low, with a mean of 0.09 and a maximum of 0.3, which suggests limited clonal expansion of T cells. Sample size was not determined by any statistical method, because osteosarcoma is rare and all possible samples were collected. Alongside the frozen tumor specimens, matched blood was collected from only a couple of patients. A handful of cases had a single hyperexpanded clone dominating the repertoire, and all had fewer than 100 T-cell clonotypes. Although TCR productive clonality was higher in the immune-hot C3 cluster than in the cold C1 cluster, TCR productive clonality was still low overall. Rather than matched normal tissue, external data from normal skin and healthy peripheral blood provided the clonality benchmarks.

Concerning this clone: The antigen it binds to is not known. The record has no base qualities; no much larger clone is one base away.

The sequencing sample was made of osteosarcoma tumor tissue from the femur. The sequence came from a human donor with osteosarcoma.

The DNA sequence is TGTGCCAGCAGTTACTCGAACAGACCCCGAACTGAAGCTTTCTTT. Translated, it gives CASSYSNRPRTEAFF. The sequence joins TRBV6-9 to TRBJ1-1; the D gene lacks a confident call. Per the germline V gene, MNHGY is the CDR1 and SVAAGI is the CDR2. Counted from cysteine to phenylalanine, this CDR3 has 15 amino acids. Just the 45-base CDR3 DNA is kept, in frame starting at base 1. Relative to germline, V is 3 bases shorter and J is 5 bases shorter, with 16 bases between their ends.